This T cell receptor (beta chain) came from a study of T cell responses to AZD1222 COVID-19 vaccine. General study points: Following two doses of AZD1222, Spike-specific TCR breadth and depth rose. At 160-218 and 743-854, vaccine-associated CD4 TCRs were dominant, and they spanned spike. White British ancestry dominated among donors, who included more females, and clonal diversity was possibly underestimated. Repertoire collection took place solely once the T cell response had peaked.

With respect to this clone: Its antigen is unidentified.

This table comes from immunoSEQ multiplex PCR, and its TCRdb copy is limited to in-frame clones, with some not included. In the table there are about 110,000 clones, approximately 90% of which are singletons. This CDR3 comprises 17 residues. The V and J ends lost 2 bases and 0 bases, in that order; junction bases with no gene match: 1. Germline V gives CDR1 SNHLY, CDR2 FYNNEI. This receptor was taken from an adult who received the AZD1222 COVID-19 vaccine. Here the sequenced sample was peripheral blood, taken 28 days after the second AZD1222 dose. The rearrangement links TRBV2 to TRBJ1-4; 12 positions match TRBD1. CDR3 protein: CASSEWDRGPTNEKLFF. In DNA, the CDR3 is TGTGCCAGCAGTGAATGGGACAGGGGGCCAACTAATGAAAAACTGTTTTTT.